The TCR beta chain under discussion was sequenced for a study of OX40 agonist ivuxolimab in advanced cancers. At cycle 4 day 1, cycle 7 day 1, and baseline, blood was sampled. Sequencing was performed with immunoSEQ multiplex PCR; in TCRdb, only in-frame clones are kept and a portion is missing. The repertoire holds roughly 48,000 clones, around four fifths seen once, with roughly 2.2% in the top ten. V shed 0 bases and J shed 4 bases, with 19 bases lying between them. This CDR3 spans 17 amino acids. Germline CDR1 is LGHNA and CDR2 is YNFKEQ. Sequenced material: CD4+ or CD8+ T cells sorted from blood, taken in a trial of the OX40 agonist ivuxolimab. V gene TRBV4-2 combines with J gene TRBJ2-7, with D possibly being TRBD1 or TRBD2 (5 bases each). The TCR sequence derives from an adult with an advanced solid tumor such as melanoma, head and neck, liver or kidney cancer. The CDR3 here is CASSQEKLVGTAYEQYF. Here the CDR3 DNA reads TGTGCCAGCAGCCAAGAGAAGCTTGTGGGGACCGCTTACGAGCAGTACTTC.